This TCR beta chain came from a study of neoadjuvant anti-PD-1 for oral cavity cancer. Findings and limits, study-wide: Post-nivolumab, blood T cell clonality was significantly elevated in non-responders.

The germline V gene has CDR1 SGHTA and CDR2 FQGNSA. V was pared by 1 base and J by 2 bases, with 7 bases between. CDR3 size: 14 residues. Clones were sequenced by immunoSEQ multiplex PCR, and TCRdb holds only the in-frame ones, with some missing. This sample has around 81,000 clones, with approximately 84% found just once. Patients had newly diagnosed, untreated stage II-IVA oral cavity squamous cell carcinoma. The patients had HPV-negative, locally advanced oral cavity squamous cell carcinoma. Analysis of PBMCs was direct, with no culture step. This clone has only a few counts. The antigen remains unidentified.

This receptor was taken from a person aged 40 to 85 with oral cavity squamous cell carcinoma. The sample was PBMCs, taken before nivolumab (anti-PD-1) treatment. This chain joins TRBV7-2 and TRBJ2-3; D remains ambiguous. CDR3 nucleotide sequence: TGTGCCAGCAGCTTAGACCCGAACACAGATACGCAGTATTTT. Translated: CASSLDPNTDTQYF.